The next 9 T cell receptor beta chains were all read from a single sample in a study of Ad26.COV2.S vaccination and SARS-CoV-2 variants. Using immunoSEQ multiplex PCR, the repertoire was profiled, and TCRdb retains in-frame clones only, with some absent. The data show about 680,000 clones, around 89% seen once. Treatment described: roughly 19 received Ad26.COV2.S at low or high dose, single or two shots; a few received placebo; per-sample allocation not given. The study sampled participants on day 63 after the first vaccine or placebo injection. This specimen consisted of peripheral blood, obtained in a trial of Ad26.COV2.S vaccine versus placebo. The source is a person aged 18 to 65 who received the Ad26.COV2.S COVID-19 vaccine or a placebo.

This sequence joins TRBV7-2 and TRBJ2-1; D gene ambiguous. The CDR3 sequence is 12 residues long. Trimming took off 2 bases at V and 5 bases at J, with 4 bases between the two ends. CDR1 and CDR2 (germline): SGHTA, FQGNSA. The CDR3 nucleotides are TGTGCCAGCAGCTTACCAAACAATGAGCAGTTCTTC. Its translation: CASSLPNNEQFF. The full variable domain, in which reference TRBV7-2 and TRBJ2-1 provide the parts outside the CDR3, is GAGVSQSPSNKVTEKGKDVELRCDPISGHTALYWYRQSLGQGLEFLIYFQGNSAPDKSGLPSDRFSAERTGGSVSTLTIQRTQQEDSAVYLCASSLPNNEQFFGPGTRLTVL.

The CDR3 DNA reads TGTGCCATCAGTGAGTCGTTGGGACAGGGGATCTCAGTAGCCAAAAACATTCAGTACTTC. It yields the protein CAISESLGQGISVAKNIQYF. This rearrangement joins TRBV10-3 to TRBJ2-4; 10 bases fit TRBD1. The CDR3 loop spans 20 amino acids. CDR1 is ENHRY, CDR2 SYGVKD, per germline. With V trimmed by 0 bases and J by 0 bases, 11 bases remained unmatched.

To note about this clone: The same CDR3 can be traced to other DNA sequences in this sample. This chain joins TRBV5-4 and TRBJ2-2; no firm D call. The CDR3 is made up of 13 amino acids. The V and J ends lost 4 bases and 3 bases respectively, with 7 bases between them. The germline V gene has CDR1 SGHNT and CDR2 YYREEE (reference sequence). DNA of the CDR3: TGTGCCAGCAGCCTAATACACACCGGGGAGCTGTTTTTT. Translation gives CASSLIHTGELFF.

A word on this clone: It is unclear where the CDR3 begins or ends on the DNA, so no DNA is shown, and the CDR3 is as TCRdb lists it. The chain carries TRBV6-1 and TRBJ1-2. Germline CDR1 is MNHNS and CDR2 is SASEGT. Ends included, the CDR3 has 13 residues. CDR3 loop: CASSSSENYGYTF.

The V and J genes are TRBV6-1 and TRBJ1-5, with D perhaps TRBD1 (5 bases). V was cut by 1 base and J by 4 bases, with 8 bases left in between. Germline V CDR1 and CDR2: MNHNS, SASEGT. The CDR3 has 14 residues. As DNA, the CDR3 is TGTGCCAGCAGTGAAGGCAGGGAGAATCAGCCCCAGCATTTT. Its translation: CASSEGRENQPQHF.

In this sample, this clone turned up once. The V and J genes are TRBV10-1 and TRBJ2-1; D might be TRBD2 (5 bases). From germline, CDR1 is WNHNN and CDR2 SYGVQD (reference sequence). The V end lost 6 bases, the J end lost 4 bases, and 10 bases lay between the germline ends. The CDR3 runs 13 residues. In DNA form, the CDR3 reads TGCGCCAGCAGCCAGCGGCTATACAATGAGCAGTTCTTC. It codes for CASSQRLYNEQFF.

The chain uses TRBV6-5 and TRBJ2-4; D is perhaps TRBD2 (5 bases). Looked up from germline, CDR1 is MNHEY and CDR2 is SVGAGI. This CDR3 has 13 residues. The V end was cut by 6 bases, the J end by 2 bases, with 8 bases between. The DNA of the CDR3 is TGTGCCAGCAGAGTCGGGACCAAAAACATTCAGTACTTC. Translation gives CASRVGTKNIQYF.

This chain's CDR3 is CASSRGGPNEQFF. Written as DNA, the CDR3 is TGTGCCAGCAGCAGGGGGGGCCCCAATGAGCAGTTCTTC. This sequence joins TRBV6-5 and TRBJ2-1; D assignment may be TRBD1 or TRBD2 (7 bases each). The CDR3 contains 13 residues. V was trimmed by 6 bases and J by 6 bases, leaving 12 bases between them. The germline V gene has CDR1 MNHEY and CDR2 SVGAGI.

In its sample, this clone was seen once. CDR3 DNA sequence: TGTGCCAGCAGTGGGACAGTCCTTTATGGCTACACCTTC. It codes for CASSGTVLYGYTF. The chain recombines TRBV12-3 or TRBV12-4 with TRBJ1-2; TRBD1 matches at 7 bases. The ends lost 5 bases at V and 5 bases at J; junction bases unmatched: 5. The CDR3 covers 13 residues.